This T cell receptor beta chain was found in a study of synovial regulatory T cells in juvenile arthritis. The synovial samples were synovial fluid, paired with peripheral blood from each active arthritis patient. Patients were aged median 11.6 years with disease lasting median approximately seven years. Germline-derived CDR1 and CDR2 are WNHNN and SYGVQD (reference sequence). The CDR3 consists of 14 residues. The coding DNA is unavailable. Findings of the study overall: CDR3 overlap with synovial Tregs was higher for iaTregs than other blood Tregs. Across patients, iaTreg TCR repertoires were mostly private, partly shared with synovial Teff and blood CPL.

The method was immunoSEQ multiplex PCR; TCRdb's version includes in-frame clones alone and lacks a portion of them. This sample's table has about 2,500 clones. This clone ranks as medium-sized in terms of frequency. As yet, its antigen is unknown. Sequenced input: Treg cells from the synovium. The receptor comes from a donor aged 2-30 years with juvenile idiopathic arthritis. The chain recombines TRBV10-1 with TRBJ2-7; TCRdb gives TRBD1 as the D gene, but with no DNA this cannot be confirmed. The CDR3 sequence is CASSASGGPYEQYF.